The sample holds many counts of the clone carrying this T cell receptor beta chain. Its antigen is as yet unknown. RNA transcripts gave rise to amplified TCR beta CDR3 regions. During a first-round RT-PCR of the TCR CDR3, the HTBI primer set was used. One entry per CDR3 protein results from TCRdb running MiXCR on the multiplex PCR reads. The sample consists of more than 300,000 distinct CDR3 sequences, approximately 13% of them appearing once. With a duration under 2 months, the hyperthyroidism was newly diagnosed in patients aged 18 to 65. The sample originates from a study of T cells in Graves' hyperthyroidism and ophthalmopathy. The V gene end was trimmed by 6 bases and the J gene end by 4 bases; junction bases not matched to a gene: 8. The CDR3 length is 15 residues. The germline CDR1 and CDR2 sequences are SGHDN and FVKESK. Whole-study findings and limits: Within blood appeared most thyroid clonotypes that had expanded above 0.001.

The specimen was blood. This clonotype originated in a woman aged 18-29 years with Graves' hyperthyroidism. The chain joins TRBV14 to TRBJ2-5; TRBD1 matches 10 bases. DNA of the CDR3: TGTGCCAGCAGGATGGGACAGGGGACCCCAGAGACCCAGTACTTC. It codes for CASRMGQGTPETQYF.